These 10 T cell receptor beta chains were sequenced from one sample in a study of CD8+ T cells in alopecia areata. Isolated RNA was reverse transcribed into cDNA used as the sequencing template. Clones were read by immunoSEQ multiplex PCR, and TCRdb kept only the in-frame ones, dropping some. Seen here are 150,000 or so clones, roughly 50% observed once, and the top ten hold approximately 18%. The specimen comprised CD8+ T cells sorted from blood, sampled at week 0. The receptors derive from a human donor with alopecia areata.

This chain joins TRBV25-1 and TRBJ2-7; D is ambiguous. Trimming took 5 bases from V and 4 from J, leaving 12 bases between them. Germline V gene sequence: CDR1 MGHDK, CDR2 SYGVNS. CDR3 size: 13 residues. CDR3 bases: TGTGCCAGCAGTTTAACCAAGGGTTACGAGCAGTACTTC. Amino acid sequence: CASSLTKGYEQYF.

A few counts support this clone. The chain combines TRBV30 with TRBJ2-1; 10 bases align to TRBD1. The CDR3 totals 14 residues. V gave up 5 bases and J gave up 6 bases; unmatched junction bases: 7. CDR1 is GTSNPN and CDR2 is SVGIG in the germline V gene (reference sequence). In DNA form, the CDR3 reads TGTGCCTGGGGTCCGGGACAGGGGTCCAATGAGCAGTTCTTC. Protein sequence: CAWGPGQGSNEQFF.

V is TRBV29-1 and J is TRBJ2-7, with D perhaps matching TRBD2 (6 bases). The V end lost 6 bases, the J end lost 6 bases, and 12 bases lay between the germline ends. The germline CDR1 and CDR2 sequences are SQVTM and ANQGSEA. This CDR3 has 11 residues. As DNA, the CDR3 is TGCAGCGTGACGGAGGGCGGCGAGCAGTACTTC. Its translation: CSVTEGGEQYF.

This chain joins TRBV10-3 and TRBJ1-1; D unresolved. Trimming pared 4 bases from V and 1 base from J, leaving 7 bases between. The CDR3 is made up of 13 amino acids. CDR1 and CDR2 from the germline V gene are ENHRY and SYGVKD. The CDR3 DNA reads as TGTGCCATCAGTGTCGATCCGAACACTGAAGCTTTCTTT. Translating gives CAISVDPNTEAFF.

This chain uses TRBV11-2 with TRBJ2-3, with D tentatively TRBD1 or TRBD2 (5 bases each). V was clipped by 1 base and J by 2 bases, with 10 bases between them. This CDR3 is built from 15 residues. The germline V gene has CDR1 SGHAT and CDR2 FQNNGV. As DNA, the CDR3 is TGTGCCAGCAGCTTAGCGGGACCCCTCACAGATACGCAGTATTTT. This gives the protein CASSLAGPLTDTQYF.

This clone was detected only a few times. The V and J genes are TRBV5-4 and TRBJ1-1, with D unresolved. The germline V gene encodes CDR1 SGHNT and CDR2 YYREEE (reference sequence). V shed 6 bases and J shed 0 bases, with 18 bases lying between them. The CDR3 consists of 16 residues. CDR3 sequence reads: CASTPRKGEMNTEAFF. DNA of the CDR3: TGTGCCAGCACCCCACGAAAGGGTGAGATGAACACTGAAGCTTTCTTT.

V gene TRBV5-1 combines with J gene TRBJ1-2; no clear D gene. CDR3 size: 13 residues. Trimming removed 0 bases from V and 3 bases from J, with 6 bases in between. CDR1 SGHRS and CDR2 YFSETQ come from the germline V gene. The CDR3 sequence: CASSLGSDYGYTF. DNA of the CDR3: TGCGCCAGCAGCTTGGGATCGGACTATGGCTACACCTTC.

The chain recombines TRBV11-2 with TRBJ2-7; 10 bases line up with TRBD1. The CDR3 covers 14 residues. Trimming took 5 bases from V and 3 from J; bases not matched to a gene: 4. CDR1 SGHAT and CDR2 FQNNGV come from the germline V gene. The CDR3 DNA sequence: TGTGCCAGCAGCACCGGGACAGGGGTCTACGAGCAGTACTTC. Protein sequence: CASSTGTGVYEQYF.

This clone was counted a few times. The chain uses TRBV28 and TRBJ2-5, with D maybe TRBD1 (7 bases). The CDR3 covers 15 residues. V was shortened by 1 base and J by 3 bases, with 12 bases between the two germline ends. Looked up from germline, CDR1 is MDHEN and CDR2 is SYDVKM. CDR3 coding DNA: TGTGCCAGCAGTTTATCGGCCAGGGGGGAAGAGACCCAGTACTTC. Protein product: CASSLSARGEETQYF.

This clone came up a few times. The V call is TRBV6-4, the J call TRBJ2-1, with TRBD2 identical over 8 bases. Germline V gene data show CDR1 as MRHNA and CDR2 as SNTAGT. V trimming: 6 bases; J trimming: 1 base; junction bases outside the gene matches: 5. The CDR3 is 15 amino acids. CDR3 in DNA: TGTGCCAGCAGCCGCCGCGGGGGGTCCTACAATGAGCAGTTCTTC. Encoded protein: CASSRRGGSYNEQFF.